These 16 T cell receptor beta chains originate from one sample sequenced in a study of blood T cell repertoires in COVID-19. Clones were sequenced by immunoSEQ multiplex PCR, and TCRdb holds only the in-frame ones, with some missing. The table has about 200,000 clones, around 83% seen once. Material: peripheral blood. These receptors all come from a woman of 80 years or more with acute or convalescent COVID-19.

The chain is built from TRBV11-3 and TRBJ2-3; 8 bases agree with TRBD2. Germline V gives CDR1 SGHNT, CDR2 YENEEA. The CDR3 spans 15 residues. The V and J ends lost 5 bases and 0 bases, in that order; junction bases with no gene match: 4. CDR3 loop: CASSTAGGSTDTQYF. In nucleotides, the CDR3 is TGTGCCAGCAGCACGGCGGGAGGTAGCACAGATACGCAGTATTTT.

The CDR3, as DNA: TGCGCCAGCAGCATTGGGACAGGGCAAGTCTACGAGCAGTACTTC. Its translation: CASSIGTGQVYEQYF. The chain combines TRBV5-1 with TRBJ2-7, with 9 bases matching TRBD1. In germline, CDR1 is SGHRS, CDR2 YFSETQ. Trimming cost V 4 bases and J 3 bases; bases outside gene matches: 8. The length of the CDR3 is 15 residues.

The V and J genes are TRBV16 and TRBJ1-2, with 10 bases aligning to TRBD1. Germline CDR1 reads KGHSY; CDR2 reads FQNENV. The CDR3 is made up of 16 amino acids. Trimming took 0 bases from V and 8 from J; bases not matched to a gene: 9. CDR3 DNA: TGTGCCAGCAGCCAATCGTCTGGACAGGGGGAGAGGGGCTACACCTTC. This gives the protein CASSQSSGQGERGYTF.

This sequence joins TRBV18 and TRBJ1-3; weak D call: TRBD1 (6 bases). The V end lost 4 bases, the J end lost 0 bases, and 13 bases lay between the germline ends. Germline V lookup: CDR1 KGHSH, CDR2 LQKENI. The CDR3 contains 16 residues. CDR3 in amino acids: CASSLAGAGSGNTIYF. The DNA for the CDR3 is TGTGCCAGCTCACTCGCGGGGGCAGGCTCTGGAAACACCATATATTTT.

The table lists this clone with many counts. The chain joins TRBV19 to TRBJ1-3; maybe TRBD1 (6 bases). There are 17 residues in the CDR3. V dropped 9 bases and J dropped 0 bases, with 21 bases sitting between them. CDR1 LNHDA and CDR2 SQIVND come from the germline V gene (reference sequence). DNA of the CDR3: TGTGCCAGCAGTCATATCTCCCGGGACACCTCTGGAAACACCATATATTTT. The encoded protein is CASSHISRDTSGNTIYF.

The chain links TRBV24-1 to TRBJ1-2; D not certain. V was shortened by 1 base and J by 4 bases, with 12 bases between the two germline ends. This CDR3 is built from 15 residues. Germline CDR1 is KGHDR and CDR2 is SFDVKD. CDR3 sequence: CATSDLRQNSYGYTF. The CDR3 nucleotides read TGTGCCACCAGTGATTTACGGCAAAACAGCTATGGCTACACCTTC.

CDR3: CASSSIQGWDQPQHF. Written as DNA, the CDR3 is TGTGCCAGCAGCTCGATACAGGGCTGGGATCAGCCCCAGCATTTT. The gene calls are TRBV5-6 and TRBJ1-5; D is possibly TRBD1 (6 bases). Germline V gene sequence: CDR1 SGHDT, CDR2 YYEEEE. V lost 3 bases, J lost 5 bases, and 15 bases lay in between. This CDR3 is 15 amino acids long.

J is TRBJ1-5 and V is TRBV6-5, with D maybe TRBD1 (5 bases). The CDR3 is 15 amino acids. V lost 9 bases to trimming and J lost 3 bases, with 18 bases between them. The germline gives CDR1 MNHEY, CDR2 SVGAGI. The CDR3 DNA follows: TGTGCCAGGGGAACTCGACAGACAATCAATCAGCCCCAGCATTTT. Amino acids: CARGTRQTINQPQHF.

The chain joins TRBV6-6 to TRBJ2-5, with D possibly being TRBD2 (6 bases). CDR1 is MNHNY, CDR2 SVGAGI, per germline (reference sequence). Trimming cost V 6 bases and J 7 bases, with 18 bases left between them. This CDR3 region has 14 residues. The CDR3 here is CASSLGTAFGTQYF. The CDR3 DNA follows: TGTGCCAGCAGCCTAGGGACTGCCTTTGGGACCCAGTACTTC.

J is TRBJ1-1 and V is TRBV7-9, with D possibly matching TRBD1 (6 bases). V was clipped by 5 bases and J by 4 bases, with 11 bases between them. Germline V gene data show CDR1 as SEHNR and CDR2 as FQNEAQ (reference sequence). This CDR3 region has 13 residues. CDR3 sequence: CASSPTGLTEAFF. The CDR3 nucleotides read TGTGCCAGCAGCCCCACAGGGCTCACTGAAGCTTTCTTT. Full variable domain (missing parts from reference TRBV7-9 and TRBJ1-1): DTGVSQNPRHKITKRGQNVTFRCDPISEHNRLYWYRQTLGQGPEFLTYFQNEAQLEKSRLLSDRFSAERPKGSFSTLEIQRTEQGDSAMYLCASSPTGLTEAFFGQGTRLTVV.

The chain combines TRBV24-1 with TRBJ2-5; TRBD2 might be the D (6 bases). Germline V gene lookup returns CDR1 KGHDR and CDR2 SFDVKD. Trimming pared 4 bases from V and 2 bases from J, leaving 13 bases between. The CDR3 runs 15 residues. CDR3 in amino acids: CATSDMGTSQETQYF. The CDR3 nucleotides are TGTGCCACCAGTGACATGGGGACTTCGCAAGAGACCCAGTACTTC.

The genes are TRBV5-1 and TRBJ2-1, with 8 bases aligning to TRBD2. The CDR3 has 16 residues. The germline gives CDR1 SGHRS, CDR2 YFSETQ. Unmatched junction bases numbered 9, after V lost 3 bases and J lost 4 bases. In nucleotides, the CDR3 is TGCGCCAGCAGCTCCCTGAGCGGGAGCATTTACAATGAGCAGTTCTTC. The encoded protein is CASSSLSGSIYNEQFF.

The rearrangement links TRBV15 to TRBJ1-1; D is uncertain. This CDR3 comprises 12 residues. The V gene's germline CDR1 is LNHNV and CDR2 YYDKDF (reference sequence). V gave up 2 bases and J gave up 8 bases, with 9 bases separating them. CDR3 sequence (DNA): TGTGCCACCAGCAGAATGGGCCGGGAAGCTTTCTTT. Its protein product is CATSRMGREAFF.

The chain carries TRBV12-3 or TRBV12-4 and TRBJ1-2; D call uncertain. CDR3 length: 13 residues. With 3 bases removed from V and 7 bases from J, the gap between germline ends came to 12 bases. CDR3 sequence: CASSFGEEGGYTF. The CDR3 DNA sequence: TGTGCCAGCAGTTTTGGGGAGGAGGGTGGCTACACCTTC.

This chain uses TRBV6-5 with TRBJ1-1; 9 bases agree with TRBD1. After removal of 2 bases from V and 6 bases from J, the junction contained 10 bases not matched to a gene. This CDR3 contains 16 residues. Germline CDR1 is MNHEY and CDR2 is SVGAGI. CDR3 coding DNA: TGTGCCAGCAGTTACCGGGACAGGGTCTCTACGGCTGAAGCTTTCTTT. It encodes CASSYRDRVSTAEAFF.

The chain links TRBV5-6 to TRBJ1-5; D not certain. V was shortened by 2 bases and J by 4 bases, with 10 bases between the two germline ends. Germline V gives CDR1 SGHDT, CDR2 YYEEEE. CDR3 size: 14 residues. CDR3 sequence: CASSFTGENQPQHF. Written as DNA, the CDR3 is TGTGCCAGCAGCTTCACGGGAGAGAATCAGCCCCAGCATTTT. Supplemented by reference TRBV5-6 and TRBJ1-5, the full variable domain reads DAGVTQSPTHLIKTRGQQVTLRCSPKSGHDTVSWYQQALGQGPQFIFQYYEEEERQRGNFPDRFSGHQFPNYSSELNVNALLLGDSALYLCASSFTGENQPQHFGDGTRLSIL.